This T cell receptor (beta chain) appears in the sequencing data of a study of T cells after yellow fever vaccination. Study summary: Low-cell-number fractions underwent preparation using SMART-Seq v4 Ultra Low Input. Notes on the study in general: A weaker secondary response peaked on day 5, the primary on day 15. Subsequent to the booster, the majority of primary-vaccination clones reappeared (roughly 97% CD4, 85% to 90% CD8). Researchers noted that a small share of clonotypes showed up in both CD4 and CD8 compartments.

From the 5' RACE reads, TCRdb called clonotypes with MiXCR, one entry per CDR3 protein. The repertoire holds over 300,000 distinct CDR3 sequences, with around 4% as singletons. Worth noting for this clonotype: Its antigen remains unidentified.

From germline, CDR1 is DFQATT and CDR2 SNEGSKA (reference sequence). The CDR3 contains 11 residues. V was trimmed by 7 bases and J by 5 bases, leaving 11 bases between them. This receptor was obtained from a man aged 18 to 35 who received the YFV17D yellow fever vaccine. The sequences come from PBMCs, collected on the day of the yellow fever booster vaccination. The chain recombines TRBV20-1 with TRBJ1-1; D uncertain. This CDR3 reads CSVSRDTEAFF. The DNA of the CDR3 is TGCAGTGTCAGTAGGGATACTGAAGCTTTCTTT.